This paragraph covers one TCR beta chain sequence. This clone was recorded once. The target of this receptor is not known. No base quality information exists; no much larger clone differs at one position. This entry comes from a study of OX40 agonist ivuxolimab in advanced cancers. Context from the whole study: Ivuxolimab was a fully human IgG2 agonistic monoclonal antibody targeting the costimulatory receptor OX40 (CD134). Among the 52 dose-escalation patients, around 20 had hepatocellular carcinoma, around 15 melanoma, 9 renal cell carcinoma and 9 head and neck cancer. Peripheral TCRbeta sequencing aimed to test whether ivuxolimab altered TCR sequence diversity and caused clonal T-cell expansion. In the dose-escalation cohort, more than 75% of patients were male, and the mean age was approximately 60 years, with a range of about 23 to 85. Prior anti-PD-1, anti-PD-L1 or anti-CTLA-4 therapy was permitted, and 40% of dose-escalation patients had received checkpoint inhibitors. The paper covers the monotherapy dose-escalation part of the phase I ivuxolimab trial, which included N of about 50 patients. Partial responses were achieved by three dose-escalation patients, of whom one had hepatocellular carcinoma and two had cutaneous melanoma. Intravenous ivuxolimab was administered to patients every 2 weeks at six dose levels: 0.01, 0.1, 0.3, 1.5, 3 and 10 mg/kg. Study-wide findings and limitations: In the 0.1-3.0 mg/kg groups, partial responders had among the lowest normalized peripheral clonal expansion, particularly in CD8+ T cells. Which antigens the clonally expanded peripheral T cells were specific for was not determined. Low levels of normalized T-cell clonal expansion were also shown by some nonresponding patients. At doses of 0.1 to 3.0 mg/kg, clonal expansion of both CD4+ and CD8+ blood T cells was observed from baseline to week 6. After ivuxolimab, more expanded clones were found on average in CD8+ T cells than in CD4+ T cells.

Trimming removed 3 bases from V and 4 bases from J; the gene matches leave 6 bases unexplained. The CDR3, from cysteine to phenylalanine, totals 14 residues. Of all the DNA, just the CDR3 is kept, 42 bases in frame from base 1. CDR1 and CDR2 are drawn from the germline V gene: SGHRS, YFSETQ. Genomic DNA was extracted from sorted cells for sequencing of the TCRbeta CDR3 region. The immunoSEQ Assay was used for sequencing of TCRbeta CDR3 regions. Entries here come from immuneACCESS through TCRdb and include only in-frame sequences with V and J called. Some clones fail to appear in such tables; in the studies checked, an unresolved V gene covers under half of the shortfall, and the cause of the remainder is unknown. This sample gives under 95,000 clones in total; 87% of them show up just once. The ten largest clonotypes hold roughly 1.4% of the sample. The trial excluded patients who had a history of autoimmune disease or were on systemic immunosuppression. Peripheral blood for TCR sequencing was collected from all dose cohorts at baseline, on cycle 4 day 1, and on cycle 7 day 1. Samples came from an open-label, multicenter, first-in-human phase I dose-escalation trial of ivuxolimab. Adults with locally advanced or metastatic melanoma, renal cell, hepatocellular, or head and neck squamous cell carcinoma were enrolled in the trial. Before TCR sequencing, CD4+ T cells and CD8+ T cells were sorted from peripheral blood as separate populations.

The sequence joins TRBV5-1 to TRBJ1-1; the junction holds 7 bases that match TRBD1. The sequenced sample was CD4+ or CD8+ T cells sorted from blood, obtained in a trial of the OX40 agonist ivuxolimab. The TCR originated in an adult with an advanced solid tumor such as melanoma, head and neck, liver or kidney cancer. The CDR3: CASSSRAGGTEAFF. The sequence in DNA is TGCGCCAGCAGCTCGAGAGCAGGGGGCACTGAAGCTTTCTTT.